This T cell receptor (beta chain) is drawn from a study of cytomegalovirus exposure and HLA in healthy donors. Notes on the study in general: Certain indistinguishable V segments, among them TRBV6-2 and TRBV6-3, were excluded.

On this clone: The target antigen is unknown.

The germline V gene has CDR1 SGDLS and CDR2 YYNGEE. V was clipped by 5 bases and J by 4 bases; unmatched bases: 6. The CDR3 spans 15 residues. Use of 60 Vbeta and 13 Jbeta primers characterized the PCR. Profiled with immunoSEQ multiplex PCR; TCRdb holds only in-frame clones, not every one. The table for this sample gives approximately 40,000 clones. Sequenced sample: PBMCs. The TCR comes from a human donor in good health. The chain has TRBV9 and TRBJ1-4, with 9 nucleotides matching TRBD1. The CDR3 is CASSSLTGGNEKLFF. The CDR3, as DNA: TGTGCCAGCAGTTCCCTGACAGGGGGTAATGAAAAACTGTTTTTT.